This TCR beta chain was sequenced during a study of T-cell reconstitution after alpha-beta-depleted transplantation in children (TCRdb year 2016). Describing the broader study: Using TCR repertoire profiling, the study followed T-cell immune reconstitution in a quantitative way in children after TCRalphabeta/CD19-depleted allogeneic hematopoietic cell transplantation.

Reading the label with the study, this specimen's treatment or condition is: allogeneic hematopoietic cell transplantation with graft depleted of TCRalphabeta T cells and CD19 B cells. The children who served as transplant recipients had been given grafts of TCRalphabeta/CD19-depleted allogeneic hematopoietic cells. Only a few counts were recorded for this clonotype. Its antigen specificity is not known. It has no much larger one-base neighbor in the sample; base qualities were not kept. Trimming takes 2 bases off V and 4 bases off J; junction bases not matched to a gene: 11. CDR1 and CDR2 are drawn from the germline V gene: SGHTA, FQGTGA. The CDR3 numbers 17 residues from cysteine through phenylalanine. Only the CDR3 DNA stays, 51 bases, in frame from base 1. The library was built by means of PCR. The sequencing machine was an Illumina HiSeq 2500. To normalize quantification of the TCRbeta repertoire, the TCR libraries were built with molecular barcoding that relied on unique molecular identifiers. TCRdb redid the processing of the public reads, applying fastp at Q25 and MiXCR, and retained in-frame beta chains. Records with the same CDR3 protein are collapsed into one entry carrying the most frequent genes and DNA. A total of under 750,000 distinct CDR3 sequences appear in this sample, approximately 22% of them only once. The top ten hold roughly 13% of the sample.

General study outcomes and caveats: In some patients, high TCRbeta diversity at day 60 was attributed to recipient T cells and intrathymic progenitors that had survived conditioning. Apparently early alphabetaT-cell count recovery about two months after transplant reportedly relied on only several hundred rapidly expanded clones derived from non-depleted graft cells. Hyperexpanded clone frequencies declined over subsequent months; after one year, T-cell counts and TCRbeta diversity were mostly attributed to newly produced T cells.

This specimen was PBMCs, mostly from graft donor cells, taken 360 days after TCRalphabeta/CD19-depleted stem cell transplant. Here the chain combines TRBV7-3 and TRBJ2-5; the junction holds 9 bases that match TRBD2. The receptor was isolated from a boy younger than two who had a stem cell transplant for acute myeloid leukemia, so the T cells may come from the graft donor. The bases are TGTGCCAGCAGCTTATTTGGTAGTAGCGGGGGAGGAGAGACCCAGTACTTC. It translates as CASSLFGSSGGGETQYF.